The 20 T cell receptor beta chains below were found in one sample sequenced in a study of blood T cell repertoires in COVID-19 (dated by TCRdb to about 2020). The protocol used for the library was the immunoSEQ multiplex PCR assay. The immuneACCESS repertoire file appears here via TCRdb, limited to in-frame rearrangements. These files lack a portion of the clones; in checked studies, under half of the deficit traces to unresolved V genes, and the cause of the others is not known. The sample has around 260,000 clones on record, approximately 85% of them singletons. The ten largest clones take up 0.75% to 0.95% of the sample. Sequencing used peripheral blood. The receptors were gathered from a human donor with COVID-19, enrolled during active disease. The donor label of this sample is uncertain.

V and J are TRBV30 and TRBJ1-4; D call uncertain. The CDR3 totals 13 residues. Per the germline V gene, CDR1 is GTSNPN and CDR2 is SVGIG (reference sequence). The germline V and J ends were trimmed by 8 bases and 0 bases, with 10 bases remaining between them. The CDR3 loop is CAGLRPTNEKLFF. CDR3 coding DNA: TGTGCCGGACTCAGGCCAACTAATGAAAAACTGTTTTTT.

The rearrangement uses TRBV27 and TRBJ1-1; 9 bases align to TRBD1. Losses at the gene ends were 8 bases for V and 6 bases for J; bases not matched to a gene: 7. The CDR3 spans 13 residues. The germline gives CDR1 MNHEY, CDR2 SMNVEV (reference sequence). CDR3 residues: CASWRDRDPEAFF. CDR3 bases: TGTGCCAGCTGGCGGGACAGGGACCCTGAAGCTTTCTTT.

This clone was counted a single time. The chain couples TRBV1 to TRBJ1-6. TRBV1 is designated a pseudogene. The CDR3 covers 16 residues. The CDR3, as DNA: TGCACCAGCAGCCACCGTGCGGGGAAATATAATTCACCCCTCCACTTT. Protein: CTSSHRAGKYNSPLHF.

The CDR3 sequence is CASSLARDRGLDEAFF. The CDR3, as DNA: TGTGCCAGCAGCTTAGCCCGGGACAGGGGGCTCGATGAAGCTTTCTTT. The chain joins TRBV7-2 to TRBJ1-1, with 12 positions matching TRBD1. Looked up from germline, CDR1 is SGHTA and CDR2 is FQGNSA. V lost 0 bases, J lost 7 bases, and 6 bases stayed unmatched. The CDR3 extends over 16 amino acids.

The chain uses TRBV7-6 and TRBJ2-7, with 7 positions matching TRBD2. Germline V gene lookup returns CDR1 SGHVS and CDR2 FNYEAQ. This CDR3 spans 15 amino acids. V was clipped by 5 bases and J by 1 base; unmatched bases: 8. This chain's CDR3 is CASSPLAGQSYEQYF. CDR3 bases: TGTGCCAGCAGCCCTTTAGCGGGTCAATCCTACGAGCAGTACTTC. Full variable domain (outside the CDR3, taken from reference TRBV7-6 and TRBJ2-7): GAGVSQSPRYKVTKRGQDVALRCDPISGHVSLYWYRQALGQGPEFLTYFNYEAQQDKSGLPNDRFSAERPEGSISTLTIQRTEQRDSAMYRCASSPLAGQSYEQYFGPGTRLTVT.

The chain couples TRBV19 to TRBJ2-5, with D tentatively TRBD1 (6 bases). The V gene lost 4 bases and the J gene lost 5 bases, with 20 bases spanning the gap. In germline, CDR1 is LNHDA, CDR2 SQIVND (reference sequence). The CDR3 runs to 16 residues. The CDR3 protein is CASSTPGGRELETQYF. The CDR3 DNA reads TGTGCCAGTAGTACCCCTGGGGGCAGGGAGCTGGAGACCCAGTACTTC.

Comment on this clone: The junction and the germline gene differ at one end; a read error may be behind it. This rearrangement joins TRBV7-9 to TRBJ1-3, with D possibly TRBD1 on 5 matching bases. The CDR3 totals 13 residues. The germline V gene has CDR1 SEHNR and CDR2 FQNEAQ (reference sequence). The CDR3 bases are TGTGCCAGCAGATTAGGGGCGGGGAACACCATATATTTT. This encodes CASRLGAGNTIYF.

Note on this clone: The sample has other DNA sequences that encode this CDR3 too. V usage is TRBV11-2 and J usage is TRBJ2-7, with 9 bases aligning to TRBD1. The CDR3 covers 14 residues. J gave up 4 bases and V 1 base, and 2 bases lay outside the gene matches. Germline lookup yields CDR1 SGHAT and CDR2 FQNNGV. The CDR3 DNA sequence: TGTGCCAGCAGCTTAGTGGGACAGGGTTACGAGCAGTACTTC. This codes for CASSLVGQGYEQYF.

The CDR3 spells CASSSFDRVAEAFF. CDR3 nucleotide sequence: TGTGCCAGCAGCTCCTTTGACAGGGTCGCTGAAGCTTTCTTT. The chain combines TRBV5-6 with TRBJ1-1; 7 bases are shared with TRBD1. Germline V gene lookup returns CDR1 SGHDT and CDR2 YYEEEE. V lost 3 bases, J lost 6 bases, and 8 bases stayed unmatched. The length of the CDR3 is 14 residues.

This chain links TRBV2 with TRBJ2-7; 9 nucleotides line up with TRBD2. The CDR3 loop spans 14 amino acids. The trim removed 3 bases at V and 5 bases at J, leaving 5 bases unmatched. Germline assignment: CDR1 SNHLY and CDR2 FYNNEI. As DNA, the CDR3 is TGTGCCAGCAGTGAGCGGGAGGGCTGGAACGAGCAGTACTTC. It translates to CASSEREGWNEQYF.

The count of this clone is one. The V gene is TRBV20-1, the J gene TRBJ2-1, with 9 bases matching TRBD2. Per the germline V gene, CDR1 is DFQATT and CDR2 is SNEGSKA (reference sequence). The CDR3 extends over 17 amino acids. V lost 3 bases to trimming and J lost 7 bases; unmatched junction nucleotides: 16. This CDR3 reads CSASGILSGRIRNEQFF. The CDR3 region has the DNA TGCAGTGCTAGTGGGATACTTAGCGGGAGAATTAGGAATGAGCAGTTCTTC.

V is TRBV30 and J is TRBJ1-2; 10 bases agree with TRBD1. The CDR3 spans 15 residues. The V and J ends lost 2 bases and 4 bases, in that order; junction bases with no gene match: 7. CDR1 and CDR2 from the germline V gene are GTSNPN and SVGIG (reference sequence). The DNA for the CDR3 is TGTGCCTGGAGTTTGGGGACAGGGGTAGGCTATGGCTACACCTTC. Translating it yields CAWSLGTGVGYGYTF.

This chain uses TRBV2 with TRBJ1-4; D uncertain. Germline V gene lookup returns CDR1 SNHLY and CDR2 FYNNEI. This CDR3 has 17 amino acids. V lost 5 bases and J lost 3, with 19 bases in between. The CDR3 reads CASSSSPSGSANEKLFF. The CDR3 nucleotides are TGTGCCAGCAGTTCATCCCCTTCGGGGTCTGCTAATGAAAAACTGTTTTTT.

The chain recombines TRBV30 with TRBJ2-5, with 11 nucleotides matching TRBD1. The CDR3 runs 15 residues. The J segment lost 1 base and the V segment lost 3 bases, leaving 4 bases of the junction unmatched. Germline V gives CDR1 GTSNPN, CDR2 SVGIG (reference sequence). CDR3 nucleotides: TGTGCCTGGAGGGGGACAGGGGGGCCCCAAGAGACCCAGTACTTC. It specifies CAWRGTGGPQETQYF.

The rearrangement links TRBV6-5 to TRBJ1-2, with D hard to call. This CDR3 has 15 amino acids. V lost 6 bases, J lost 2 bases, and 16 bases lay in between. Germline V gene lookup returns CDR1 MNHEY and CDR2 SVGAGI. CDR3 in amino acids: CASSAVGSTNYGYTF. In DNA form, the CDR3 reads TGTGCCAGCAGCGCCGTGGGCAGCACAAACTATGGCTACACCTTC.

The CDR3 here is CASSPLGASSYEQYF. The CDR3 coding sequence is TGTGCCAGCAGCCCCCTGGGGGCAAGCTCCTACGAGCAGTACTTC. The chain joins TRBV9 to TRBJ2-7; D might be TRBD1 (6 bases). The V end lost 4 bases, the J end lost 0 bases, and 14 bases lay between the germline ends. The CDR3 loop spans 15 amino acids. Germline V gives CDR1 SGDLS, CDR2 YYNGEE.

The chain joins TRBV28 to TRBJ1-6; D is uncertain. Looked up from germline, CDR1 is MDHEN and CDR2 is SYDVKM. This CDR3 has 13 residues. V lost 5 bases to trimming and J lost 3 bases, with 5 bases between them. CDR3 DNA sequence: TGTGCCAGCAGTCCCAACTATAATTCACCCCTCCACTTT. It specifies CASSPNYNSPLHF.

The CDR3 DNA reads TGTGCCAGCAGTTCCTCATACACAACAACTAATGAAAAACTGTTTTTT. As protein: CASSSSYTTTNEKLFF. The rearrangement links TRBV27 to TRBJ1-4; D remains ambiguous. The CDR3 length is 16 residues. V was pared by 4 bases and J by 0 bases, with 12 bases between. Germline CDR1 is MNHEY and CDR2 is SMNVEV (reference sequence).

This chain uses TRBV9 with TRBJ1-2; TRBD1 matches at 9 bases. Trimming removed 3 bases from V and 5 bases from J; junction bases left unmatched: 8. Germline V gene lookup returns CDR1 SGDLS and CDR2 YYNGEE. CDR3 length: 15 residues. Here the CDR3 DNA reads TGTGCCAGCAGCGCCGGACAGGGGAGGCCTTATGGCTACACCTTC. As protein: CASSAGQGRPYGYTF.

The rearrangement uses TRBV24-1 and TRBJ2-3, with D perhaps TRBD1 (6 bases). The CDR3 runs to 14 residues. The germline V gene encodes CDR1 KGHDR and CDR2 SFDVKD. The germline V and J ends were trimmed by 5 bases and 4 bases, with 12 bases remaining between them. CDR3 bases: TGTGCCACCAGTGCTCCAGGGGTCGCAGATACGCAGTATTTT. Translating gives CATSAPGVADTQYF.